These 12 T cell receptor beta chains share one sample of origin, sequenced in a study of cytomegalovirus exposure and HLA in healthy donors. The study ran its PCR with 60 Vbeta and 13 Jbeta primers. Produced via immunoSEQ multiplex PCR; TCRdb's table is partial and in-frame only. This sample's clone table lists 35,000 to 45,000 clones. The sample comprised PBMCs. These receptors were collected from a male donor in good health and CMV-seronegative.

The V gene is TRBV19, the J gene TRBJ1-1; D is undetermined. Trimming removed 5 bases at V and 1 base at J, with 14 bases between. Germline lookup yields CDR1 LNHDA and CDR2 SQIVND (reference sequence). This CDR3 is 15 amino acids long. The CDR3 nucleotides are TGTGCCAGTAGTCCGAGCCTCGGCGGGAACACTGAAGCTTTCTTT. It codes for CASSPSLGGNTEAFF.

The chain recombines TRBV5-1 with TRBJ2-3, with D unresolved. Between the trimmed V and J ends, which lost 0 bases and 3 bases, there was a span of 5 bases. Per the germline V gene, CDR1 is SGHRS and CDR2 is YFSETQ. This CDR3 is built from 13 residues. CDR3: CASSLGRTDTQYF. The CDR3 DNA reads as TGCGCCAGCAGCTTGGGGCGGACAGATACGCAGTATTTT. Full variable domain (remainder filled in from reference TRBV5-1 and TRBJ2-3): KAGVTQTPRYLIKTRGQQVTLSCSPISGHRSVSWYQQTPGQGLQFLFEYFSETQRNKGNFPGRFSGRQFSNSRSEMNVSTLELGDSALYLCASSLGRTDTQYFGPGTRLTVL.

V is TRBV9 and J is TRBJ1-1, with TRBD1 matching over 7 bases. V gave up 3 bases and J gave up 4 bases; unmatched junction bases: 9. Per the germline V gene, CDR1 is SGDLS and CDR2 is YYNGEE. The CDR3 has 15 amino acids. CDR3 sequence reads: CASSDRGGLSTEAFF. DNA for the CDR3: TGTGCCAGCAGCGACAGGGGCGGGTTGAGCACTGAAGCTTTCTTT.

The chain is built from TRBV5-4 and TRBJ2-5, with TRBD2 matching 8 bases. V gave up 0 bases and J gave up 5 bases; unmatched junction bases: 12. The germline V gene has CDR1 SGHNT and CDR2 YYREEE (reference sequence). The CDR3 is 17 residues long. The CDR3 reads CASSLEGSGVPGETQYF. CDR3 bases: TGTGCCAGCAGCTTGGAGGGTAGCGGGGTACCCGGTGAGACCCAGTACTTC.

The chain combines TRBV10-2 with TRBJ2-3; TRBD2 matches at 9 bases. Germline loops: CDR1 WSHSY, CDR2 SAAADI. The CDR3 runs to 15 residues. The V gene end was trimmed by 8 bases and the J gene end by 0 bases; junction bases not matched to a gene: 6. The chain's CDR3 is CASVLAGPSTDTQYF. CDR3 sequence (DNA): TGCGCCAGCGTACTAGCGGGCCCTAGCACAGATACGCAGTATTTT.

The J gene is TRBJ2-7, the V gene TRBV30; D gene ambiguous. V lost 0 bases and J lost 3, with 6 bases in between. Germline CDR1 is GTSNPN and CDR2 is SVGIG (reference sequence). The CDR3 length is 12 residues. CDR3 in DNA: TGTGCCTGGAGTGTAACAGACTACGAGCAGTACTTC. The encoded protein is CAWSVTDYEQYF. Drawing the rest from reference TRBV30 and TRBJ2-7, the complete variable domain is SQTIHQWPATLVQPVGSPLSLECTVEGTSNPNLYWYRQAAGRGLQLLFYSVGIGQISSEVPQNLSASRPQDRQFILSSKKLLLSDSGFYLCAWSVTDYEQYFGPGTRLTVT.

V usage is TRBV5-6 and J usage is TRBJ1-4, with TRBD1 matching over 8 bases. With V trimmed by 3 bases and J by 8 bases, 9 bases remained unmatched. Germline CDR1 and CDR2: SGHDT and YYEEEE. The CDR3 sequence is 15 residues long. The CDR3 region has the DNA TGTGCCAGCAGCTCCCCGACAGGGGCAGAAGAAAAACTGTTTTTT. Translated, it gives CASSSPTGAEEKLFF.

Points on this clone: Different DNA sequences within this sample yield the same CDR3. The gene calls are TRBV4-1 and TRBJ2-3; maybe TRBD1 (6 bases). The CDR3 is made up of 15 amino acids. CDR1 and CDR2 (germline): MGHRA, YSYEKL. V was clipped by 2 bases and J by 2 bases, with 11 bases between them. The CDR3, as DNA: TGCGCCAGCAGCCAATCACAGGGAGCCACAGATACGCAGTATTTT. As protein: CASSQSQGATDTQYF.

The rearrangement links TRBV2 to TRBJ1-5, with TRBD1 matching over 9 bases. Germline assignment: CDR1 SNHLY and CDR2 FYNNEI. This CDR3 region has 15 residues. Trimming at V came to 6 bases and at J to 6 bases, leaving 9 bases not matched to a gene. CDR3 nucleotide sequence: TGTGCCAGCAGCCCACAGGGGGCTGGGGGTCAGCCCCAGCATTTT. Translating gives CASSPQGAGGQPQHF.

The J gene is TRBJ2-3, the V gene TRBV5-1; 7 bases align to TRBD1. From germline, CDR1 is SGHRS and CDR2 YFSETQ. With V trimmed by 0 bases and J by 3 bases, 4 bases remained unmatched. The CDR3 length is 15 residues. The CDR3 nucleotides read TGCGCCAGCAGCTTGGGAGACAGGGCTACAGATACGCAGTATTTT. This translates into CASSLGDRATDTQYF.

CDR3 DNA: TGTGCCAGCAGTGCCCGGGAGTACAATGAGCAGTTCTTC. Amino acid sequence: CASSAREYNEQFF. The chain employs TRBV6-5 and TRBJ2-1; D is perhaps TRBD2 (6 bases). V was pared by 5 bases and J by 4 bases, with 9 bases between. CDR1 is MNHEY, CDR2 SVGAGI, per germline. The CDR3 runs 13 residues.

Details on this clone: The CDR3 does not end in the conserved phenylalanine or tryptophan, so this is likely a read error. CDR3 protein: CASSPTSAGMGANTEAFL. The CDR3 DNA is TGTGCCAGCTCACCCACAAGCGCAGGGATGGGGGCGAACACTGAAGCTTTCCTT. J is TRBJ1-1 and V is TRBV18; the D gene is possibly TRBD1 (6 bases). Trimming shortened V by 3 bases and J by 1 base, and 21 bases separated the two germline ends. Per the germline V gene, CDR1 is KGHSH and CDR2 is LQKENI. The CDR3 contains 18 residues.